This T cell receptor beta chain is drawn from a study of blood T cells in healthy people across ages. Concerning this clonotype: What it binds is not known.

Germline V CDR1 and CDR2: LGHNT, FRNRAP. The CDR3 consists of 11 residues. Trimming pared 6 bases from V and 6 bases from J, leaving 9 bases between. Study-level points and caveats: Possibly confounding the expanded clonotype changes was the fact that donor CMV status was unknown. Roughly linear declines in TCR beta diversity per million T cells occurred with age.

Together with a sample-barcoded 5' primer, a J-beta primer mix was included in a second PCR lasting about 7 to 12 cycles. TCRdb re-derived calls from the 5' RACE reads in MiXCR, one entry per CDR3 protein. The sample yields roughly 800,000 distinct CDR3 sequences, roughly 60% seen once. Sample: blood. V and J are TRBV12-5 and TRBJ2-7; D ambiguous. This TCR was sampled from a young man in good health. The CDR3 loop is CASGHPSEQYF. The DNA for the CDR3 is TGTGCTAGTGGACACCCGTCCGAGCAGTACTTC.